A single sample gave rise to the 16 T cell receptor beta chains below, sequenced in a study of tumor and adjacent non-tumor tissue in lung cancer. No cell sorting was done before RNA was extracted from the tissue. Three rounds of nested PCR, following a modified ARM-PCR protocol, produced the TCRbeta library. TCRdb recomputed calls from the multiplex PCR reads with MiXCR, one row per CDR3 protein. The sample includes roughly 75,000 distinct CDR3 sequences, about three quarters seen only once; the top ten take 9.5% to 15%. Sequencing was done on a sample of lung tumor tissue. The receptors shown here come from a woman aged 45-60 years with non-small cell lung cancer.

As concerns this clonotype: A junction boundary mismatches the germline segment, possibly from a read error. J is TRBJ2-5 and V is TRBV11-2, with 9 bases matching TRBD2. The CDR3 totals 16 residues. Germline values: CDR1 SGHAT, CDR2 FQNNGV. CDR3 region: CVSRLRTGTSLETQYF. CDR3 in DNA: TGTGTCAGCAGACTTAGAACCGGGACTAGCCTGGAGACCCAGTACTTC.

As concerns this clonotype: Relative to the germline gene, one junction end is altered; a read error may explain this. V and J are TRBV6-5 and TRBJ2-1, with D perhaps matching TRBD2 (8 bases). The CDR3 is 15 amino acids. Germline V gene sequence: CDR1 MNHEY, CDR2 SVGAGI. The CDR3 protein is CASSYTGLGGGEHFF. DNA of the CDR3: TGTGCCAGCAGTTATACGGGACTAGGGGGCGGTGAGCACTTTTTC.

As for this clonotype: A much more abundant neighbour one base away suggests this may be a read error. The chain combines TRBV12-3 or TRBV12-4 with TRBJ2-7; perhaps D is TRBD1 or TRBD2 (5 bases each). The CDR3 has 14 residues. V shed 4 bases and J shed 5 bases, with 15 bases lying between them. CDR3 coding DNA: TGTGCCAGCAGTTGGGGGAGTCTCCCCCACGAGCAGTACTTC. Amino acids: CASSWGSLPHEQYF.

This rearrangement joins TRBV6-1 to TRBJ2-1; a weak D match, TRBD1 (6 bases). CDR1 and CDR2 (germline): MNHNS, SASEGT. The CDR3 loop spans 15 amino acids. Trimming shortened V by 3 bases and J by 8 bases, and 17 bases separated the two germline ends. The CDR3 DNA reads TGTGCCAGCAGTGAGGGACAAGGGTCGCCCGATGAGCAGTTCTTC. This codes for CASSEGQGSPDEQFF.

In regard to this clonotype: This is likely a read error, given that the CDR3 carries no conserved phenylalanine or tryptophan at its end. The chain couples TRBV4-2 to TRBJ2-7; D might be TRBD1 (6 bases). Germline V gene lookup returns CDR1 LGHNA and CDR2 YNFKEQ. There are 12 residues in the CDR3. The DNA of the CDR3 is TGTGGCAGCAGGGACAAGACCTACGAGCAGTACATC. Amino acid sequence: CGSRDKTYEQYI.

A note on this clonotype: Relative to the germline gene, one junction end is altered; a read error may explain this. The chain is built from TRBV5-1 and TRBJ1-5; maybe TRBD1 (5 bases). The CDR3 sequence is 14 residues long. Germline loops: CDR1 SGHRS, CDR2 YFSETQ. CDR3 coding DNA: TGCGCCAACAGCTTTGGGGGAAGCAATCAGCCCCAGCATTTT. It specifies CANSFGGSNQPQHF.

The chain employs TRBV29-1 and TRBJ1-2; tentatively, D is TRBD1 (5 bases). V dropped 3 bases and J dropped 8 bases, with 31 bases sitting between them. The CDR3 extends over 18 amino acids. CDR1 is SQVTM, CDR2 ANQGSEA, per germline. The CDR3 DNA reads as TGCAGCGTTGAGCCCCCCCGCGGGAAAGGGGAGAAAGGATGGGGCTACACCTTC. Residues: CSVEPPRGKGEKGWGYTF.

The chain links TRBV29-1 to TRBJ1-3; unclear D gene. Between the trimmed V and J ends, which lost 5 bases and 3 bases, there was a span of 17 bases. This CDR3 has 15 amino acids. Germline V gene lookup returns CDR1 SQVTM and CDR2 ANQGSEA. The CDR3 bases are TGCAGCGTTCACATTGGGGAGGTACATGGAAACACCATATATTTT. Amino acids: CSVHIGEVHGNTIYF.

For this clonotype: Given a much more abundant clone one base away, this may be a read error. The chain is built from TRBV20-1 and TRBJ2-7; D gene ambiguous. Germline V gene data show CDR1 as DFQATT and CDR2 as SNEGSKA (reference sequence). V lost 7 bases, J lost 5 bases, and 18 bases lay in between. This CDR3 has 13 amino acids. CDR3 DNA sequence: TGCAGTGTCGATGACCCTATCCCGAACGAGCAGTACTTC. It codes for CSVDDPIPNEQYF.

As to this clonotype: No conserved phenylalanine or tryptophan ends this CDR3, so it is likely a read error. The CDR3 sequence: CASNQGGEQFL. As DNA, the CDR3 is TGTGCCAGCAACCAAGGTGGTGAGCAGTTCTTA. The chain uses TRBV4-2 and TRBJ2-1, with D uncertain. This CDR3 comprises 11 residues. Germline V gene lookup returns CDR1 LGHNA and CDR2 YNFKEQ.

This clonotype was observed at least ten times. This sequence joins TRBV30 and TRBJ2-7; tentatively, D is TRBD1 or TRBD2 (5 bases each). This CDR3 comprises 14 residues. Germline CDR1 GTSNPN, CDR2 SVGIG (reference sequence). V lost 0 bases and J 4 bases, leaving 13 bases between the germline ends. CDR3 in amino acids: CAWSVTGRQYEQYF. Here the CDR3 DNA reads TGTGCCTGGAGTGTAACGGGACGGCAATACGAGCAGTACTTC.

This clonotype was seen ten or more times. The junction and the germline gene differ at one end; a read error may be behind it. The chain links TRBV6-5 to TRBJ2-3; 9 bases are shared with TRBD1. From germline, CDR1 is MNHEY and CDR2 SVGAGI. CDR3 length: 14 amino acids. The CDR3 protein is CVSSYWGDREGQYF. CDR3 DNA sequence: TGTGTCAGCAGTTACTGGGGGGACAGGGAGGGACAGTATTTT.

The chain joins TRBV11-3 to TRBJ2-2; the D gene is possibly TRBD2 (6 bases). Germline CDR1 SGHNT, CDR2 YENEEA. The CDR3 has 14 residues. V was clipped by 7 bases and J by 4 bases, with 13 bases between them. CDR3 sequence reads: CASILSEGTGELFF. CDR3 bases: TGTGCCAGCATCCTATCGGAGGGCACCGGGGAGCTGTTTTTT.

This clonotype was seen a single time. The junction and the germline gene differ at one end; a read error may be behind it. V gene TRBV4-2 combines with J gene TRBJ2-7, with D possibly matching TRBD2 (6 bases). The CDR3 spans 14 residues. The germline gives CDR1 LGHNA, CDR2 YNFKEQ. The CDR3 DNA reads TGTGCCAGTAGCCAGACGCTGGCGGACTACGAGCAGTATTTC. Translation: CASSQTLADYEQYF.

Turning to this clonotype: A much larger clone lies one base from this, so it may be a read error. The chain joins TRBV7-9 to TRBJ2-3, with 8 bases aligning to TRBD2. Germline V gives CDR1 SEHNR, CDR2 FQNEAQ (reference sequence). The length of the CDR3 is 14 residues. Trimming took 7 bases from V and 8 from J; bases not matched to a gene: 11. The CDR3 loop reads CASNPDPGGGTQYF. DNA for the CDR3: TGTGCCAGCAACCCGGACCCGGGGGGGGGTACGCAGTATTTT.

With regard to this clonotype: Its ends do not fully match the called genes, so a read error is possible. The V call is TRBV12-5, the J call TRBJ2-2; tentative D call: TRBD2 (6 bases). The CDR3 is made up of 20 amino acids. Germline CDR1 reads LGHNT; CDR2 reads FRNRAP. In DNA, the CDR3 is TGTGGTAGTGGTTTCCTGGGACTGGCGGGTACCTTCGCGAACACCGGGGAGCTGTTTTTT. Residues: CGSGFLGLAGTFANTGELFF.